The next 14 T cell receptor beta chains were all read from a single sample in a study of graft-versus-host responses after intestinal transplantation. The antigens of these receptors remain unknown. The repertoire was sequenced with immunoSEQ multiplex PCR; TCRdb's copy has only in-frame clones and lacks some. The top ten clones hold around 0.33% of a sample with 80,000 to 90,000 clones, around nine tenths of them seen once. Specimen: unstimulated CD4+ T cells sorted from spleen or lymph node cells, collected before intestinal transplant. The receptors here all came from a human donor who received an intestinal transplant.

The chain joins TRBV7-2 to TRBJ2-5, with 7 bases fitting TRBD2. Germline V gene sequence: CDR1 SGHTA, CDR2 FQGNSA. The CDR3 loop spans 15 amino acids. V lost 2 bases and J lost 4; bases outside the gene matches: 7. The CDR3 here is CASSLTSGMGETQYF. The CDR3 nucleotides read TGTGCCAGCAGCTTAACAAGCGGGATGGGAGAGACCCAGTACTTC. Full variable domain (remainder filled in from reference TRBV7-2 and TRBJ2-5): GAGVSQSPSNKVTEKGKDVELRCDPISGHTALYWYRQSLGQGLEFLIYFQGNSAPDKSGLPSDRFSAERTGGSVSTLTIQRTQQEDSAVYLCASSLTSGMGETQYFGPGTRLLVL.

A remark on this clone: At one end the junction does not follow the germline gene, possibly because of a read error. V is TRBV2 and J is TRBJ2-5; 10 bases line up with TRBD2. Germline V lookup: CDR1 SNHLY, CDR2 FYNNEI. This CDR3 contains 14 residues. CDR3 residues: CARSGTSAPWDQYF. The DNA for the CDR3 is TGTGCCCGCAGCGGGACTAGCGCCCCGTGGGACCAGTACTTC.

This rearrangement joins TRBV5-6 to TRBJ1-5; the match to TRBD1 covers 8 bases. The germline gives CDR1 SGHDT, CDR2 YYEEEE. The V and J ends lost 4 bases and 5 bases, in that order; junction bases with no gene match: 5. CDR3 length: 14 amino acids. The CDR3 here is CASSITGGYQPQHF. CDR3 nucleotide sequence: TGTGCCAGCAGCATAACAGGGGGATATCAGCCCCAGCATTTT.

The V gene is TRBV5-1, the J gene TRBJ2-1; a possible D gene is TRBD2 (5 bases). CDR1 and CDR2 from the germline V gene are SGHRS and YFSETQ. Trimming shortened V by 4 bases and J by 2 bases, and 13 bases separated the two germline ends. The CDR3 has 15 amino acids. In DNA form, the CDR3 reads TGCGCCAGCAGCAAGGAGGCTGCCCCCTACAATGAGCAGTTCTTC. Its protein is CASSKEAAPYNEQFF.

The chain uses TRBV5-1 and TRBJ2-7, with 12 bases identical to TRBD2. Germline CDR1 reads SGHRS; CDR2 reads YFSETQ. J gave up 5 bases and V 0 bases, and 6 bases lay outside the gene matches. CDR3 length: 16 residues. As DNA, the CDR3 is TGCGCCAGCAGCTTGGCCGCAGGACTAGCGGGAAACGAGCAGTACTTC. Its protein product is CASSLAAGLAGNEQYF.

This chain's CDR3 is CASSLAGRQGAAEAFF. The CDR3 nucleotides are TGCGCCAGCAGCTTGGCCGGACGACAGGGTGCGGCTGAAGCTTTCTTT. This chain links TRBV5-1 with TRBJ1-1; 7 bases map to TRBD1. CDR3 length: 16 residues. J gave up 6 bases and V 0 bases, and 11 bases lay outside the gene matches. The germline CDR1 and CDR2 sequences are SGHRS and YFSETQ.

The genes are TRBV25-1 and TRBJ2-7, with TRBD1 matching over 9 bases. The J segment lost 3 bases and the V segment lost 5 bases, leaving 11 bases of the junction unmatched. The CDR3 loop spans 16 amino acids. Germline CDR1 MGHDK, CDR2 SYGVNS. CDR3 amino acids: CASSPSGQGTFYEQYF. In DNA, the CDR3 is TGTGCCAGCAGTCCCTCGGGACAGGGTACATTCTACGAGCAGTACTTC.

The CDR3 DNA follows: TGTGCCAGTAGTATTGAGGCGGGCACAGCCTACGAGCAGTACTTC. Amino acid sequence: CASSIEAGTAYEQYF. The chain recombines TRBV19 with TRBJ2-7, with D maybe TRBD2 (5 bases). This CDR3 contains 15 residues. Germline CDR1 is LNHDA and CDR2 is SQIVND (reference sequence). V dropped 3 bases and J dropped 2 bases, with 14 bases sitting between them.

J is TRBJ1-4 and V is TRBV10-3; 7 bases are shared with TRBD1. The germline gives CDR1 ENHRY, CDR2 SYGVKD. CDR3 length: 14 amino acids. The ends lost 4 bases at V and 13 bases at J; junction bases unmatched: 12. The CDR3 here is CAISGGDGQARLFF. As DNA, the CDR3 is TGTGCCATCAGTGGAGGAGACGGACAGGCGCGACTGTTTTTT.

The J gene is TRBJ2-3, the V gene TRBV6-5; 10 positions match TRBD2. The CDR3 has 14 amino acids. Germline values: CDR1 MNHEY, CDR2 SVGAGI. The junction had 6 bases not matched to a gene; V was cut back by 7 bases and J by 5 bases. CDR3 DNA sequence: TGTGCCAGCACCGCGAGGACTAGCGGAGATACGCAGTATTTT. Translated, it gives CASTARTSGDTQYF.

CDR3 bases: TGCGCCAGCAGCTTGGATCTTCTGCGGGGATCCTACGAGCAGTACTTC. It codes for CASSLDLLRGSYEQYF. The chain recombines TRBV5-1 with TRBJ2-7; D may be TRBD2 (6 bases). This CDR3 is 16 amino acids long. Trimming removed 0 bases at V and 1 base at J, with 14 bases between. Germline V gene lookup returns CDR1 SGHRS and CDR2 YFSETQ.

In DNA, the CDR3 is TGTGCCAGCAGCACATCTTTCGGAGCTTATTCACCCCTCCACTTT. Encoded protein: CASSTSFGAYSPLHF. The chain couples TRBV28 to TRBJ1-6; D is unclear. With 6 bases removed from V and 8 bases from J, the gap between germline ends came to 17 bases. CDR1 and CDR2 from the germline V gene are MDHEN and SYDVKM. The CDR3 is 15 residues long.

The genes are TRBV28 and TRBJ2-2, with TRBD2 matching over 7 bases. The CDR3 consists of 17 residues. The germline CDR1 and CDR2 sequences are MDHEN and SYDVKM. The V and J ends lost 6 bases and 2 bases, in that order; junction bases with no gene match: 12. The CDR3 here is CASSTTAGTINTGELFF. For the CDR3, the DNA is TGTGCCAGCAGCACGACGGCCGGGACTATAAACACCGGGGAGCTGTTTTTT.

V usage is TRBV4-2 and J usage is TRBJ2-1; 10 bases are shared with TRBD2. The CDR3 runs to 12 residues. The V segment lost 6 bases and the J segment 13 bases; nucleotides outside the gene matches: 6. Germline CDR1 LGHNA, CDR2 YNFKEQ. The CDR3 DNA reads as TGTGCCAGCAGTCTAGCGGGAGATAATCAGTTCTTC. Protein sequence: CASSLAGDNQFF.